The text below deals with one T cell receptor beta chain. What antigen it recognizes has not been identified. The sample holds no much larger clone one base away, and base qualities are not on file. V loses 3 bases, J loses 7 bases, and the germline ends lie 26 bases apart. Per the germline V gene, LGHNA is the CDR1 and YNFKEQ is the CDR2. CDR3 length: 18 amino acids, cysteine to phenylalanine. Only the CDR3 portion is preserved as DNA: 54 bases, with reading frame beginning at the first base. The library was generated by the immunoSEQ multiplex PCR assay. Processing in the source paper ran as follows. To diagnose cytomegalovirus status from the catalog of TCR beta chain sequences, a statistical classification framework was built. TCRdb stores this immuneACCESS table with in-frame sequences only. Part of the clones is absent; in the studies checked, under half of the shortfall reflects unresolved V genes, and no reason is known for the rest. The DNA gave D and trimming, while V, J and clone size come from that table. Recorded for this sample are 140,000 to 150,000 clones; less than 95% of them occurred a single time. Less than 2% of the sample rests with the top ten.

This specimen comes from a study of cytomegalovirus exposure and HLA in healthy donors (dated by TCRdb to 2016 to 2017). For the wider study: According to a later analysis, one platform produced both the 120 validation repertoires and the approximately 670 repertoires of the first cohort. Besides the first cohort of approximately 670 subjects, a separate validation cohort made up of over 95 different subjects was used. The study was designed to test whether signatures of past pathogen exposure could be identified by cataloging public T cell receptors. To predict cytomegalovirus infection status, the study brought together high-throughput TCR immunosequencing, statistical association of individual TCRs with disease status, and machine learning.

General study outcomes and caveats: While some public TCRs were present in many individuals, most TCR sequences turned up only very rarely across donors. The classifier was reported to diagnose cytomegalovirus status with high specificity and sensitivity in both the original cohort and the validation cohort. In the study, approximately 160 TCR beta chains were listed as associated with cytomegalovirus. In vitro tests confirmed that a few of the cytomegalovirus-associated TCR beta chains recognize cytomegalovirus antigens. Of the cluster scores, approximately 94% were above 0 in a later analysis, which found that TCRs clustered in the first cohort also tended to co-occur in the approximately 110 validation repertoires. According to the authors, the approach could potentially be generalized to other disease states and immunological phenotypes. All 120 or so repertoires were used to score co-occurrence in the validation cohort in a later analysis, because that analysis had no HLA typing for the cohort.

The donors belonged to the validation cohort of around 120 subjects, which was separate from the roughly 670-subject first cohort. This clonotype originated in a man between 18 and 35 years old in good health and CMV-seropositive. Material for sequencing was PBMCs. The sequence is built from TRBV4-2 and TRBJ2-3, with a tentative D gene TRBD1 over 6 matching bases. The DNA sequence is TGTGCCAGCAGCCACCCCTCGGGACATCCATTGAATCCGAATACGCAGTATTTT. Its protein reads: CASSHPSGHPLNPNTQYF.